Presented here are 11 T cell receptor beta chains from one specimen sequenced in a study of T cells in Graves' hyperthyroidism and ophthalmopathy. Amplified TCR beta CDR3 regions came from RNA transcripts. When the TCR CDR3 underwent first-round RT-PCR, the HTBI primer set was used. TCRdb called the multiplex PCR reads again in MiXCR, with one record for every CDR3 protein. The sample yields hundreds of thousands of distinct CDR3 sequences, 12% to 15% seen once. The specimen sequenced was blood. Every receptor here comes from a woman aged 18-29 years with Graves' hyperthyroidism.

This clonotype turned up a few times. V gene TRBV6-1 combines with J gene TRBJ1-1, with a tentative D call TRBD1 (6 bases). The germline V gene has CDR1 MNHNS and CDR2 SASEGT. The CDR3 loop spans 13 amino acids. The V gene lost 5 bases and the J gene lost 5 bases, with 12 bases spanning the gap. The CDR3 here is CASSNRVRTEAFF. CDR3 nucleotides: TGTGCCAGCAGTAACAGGGTGAGGACTGAAGCTTTCTTT.

The chain carries TRBV18 and TRBJ1-1; TRBD1 agrees at 9 bases. CDR1 and CDR2 (germline): KGHSH, LQKENI. J gave up 5 bases and V 8 bases, and 3 bases lay outside the gene matches. CDR3 length: 12 amino acids. The CDR3 bases are TGTGCCAGCCGACAGGGGGAGACTGAAGCTTTCTTT. This gives the protein CASRQGETEAFF.

V and J are TRBV3-1 and TRBJ2-1, with D unclear. V was trimmed by 6 bases and J by 6 bases, leaving 12 bases between them. The CDR3 is 13 residues long. Germline V lookup: CDR1 LGHDT, CDR2 YNNKEL (reference sequence). The CDR3 sequence: CASRDSLSNEQFF. CDR3 coding DNA: TGTGCCAGCAGGGATTCCCTTAGCAATGAGCAGTTCTTC.

The table lists this clonotype with a few counts. The gene calls are TRBV27 and TRBJ2-2; TRBD2 agrees at 10 bases. Germline CDR1 MNHEY, CDR2 SMNVEV (reference sequence). The length of the CDR3 is 17 residues. The V gene end was trimmed by 6 bases and the J gene end by 1 base; junction bases not matched to a gene: 8. The CDR3 reads CASRTLAGDRNTGELFF. In DNA form, the CDR3 reads TGTGCCAGCAGAACTCTAGCGGGAGATCGGAACACCGGGGAGCTGTTTTTT.

This clonotype has ten or more counts. This chain uses TRBV27 with TRBJ2-7; D uncertain. CDR3 size: 15 residues. CDR1 is MNHEY, CDR2 SMNVEV, per germline (reference sequence). Trimming took off 4 bases at V and 3 bases at J, with 16 bases between the two ends. The CDR3 region is CASSSTNTGVYEQYF. The CDR3 coding sequence is TGTGCCAGCAGTTCGACCAACACCGGAGTCTACGAGCAGTACTTC.

This clonotype was seen many times. This sequence joins TRBV24-1 and TRBJ2-2; 7 positions agree with TRBD1. Per the germline V gene, CDR1 is KGHDR and CDR2 is SFDVKD. The CDR3 loop spans 15 amino acids. Unmatched junction bases numbered 5, after V lost 4 bases and J lost 4 bases. The CDR3 coding sequence is TGTGCCACCAGTGAAACAGGGGCGAGCACCGGGGAGCTGTTTTTT. Amino acid sequence: CATSETGASTGELFF.

The chain employs TRBV9 and TRBJ1-2; TRBD1 aligns across 10 bases. The germline V gene encodes CDR1 SGDLS and CDR2 YYNGEE. The CDR3 loop spans 18 amino acids. V dropped 4 bases and J dropped 2; count of bases not matched to a gene: 14. This chain's CDR3 is CASSLDDLPGQGNYGYTF. CDR3 DNA sequence: TGTGCCAGCAGCTTGGACGACTTACCGGGACAGGGGAACTATGGCTACACCTTC.

In this sample, this clonotype turned up a few times. V usage is TRBV6-5 and J usage is TRBJ2-3, with TRBD1 matching 10 bases. The CDR3 is 15 residues long. V shed 2 bases, J shed 3 bases, and the junction held 2 bases outside the gene matches. Germline CDR1 is MNHEY and CDR2 is SVGAGI. This chain's CDR3 is CASSYGTGETDTQYF. Written as DNA, the CDR3 is TGTGCCAGCAGTTACGGGACAGGGGAAACAGATACGCAGTATTTT.

This clonotype was observed many times. V is TRBV3-1 and J is TRBJ2-1; 8 nucleotides align to TRBD2. This CDR3 has 18 amino acids. The V and J ends lost 0 bases and 0 bases, in that order; junction bases with no gene match: 7. Germline CDR1 and CDR2: LGHDT and YNNKEL (reference sequence). CDR3 region: CASSQEIGGRSSYNEQFF. The CDR3 coding sequence is TGTGCCAGCAGCCAAGAAATAGGCGGGAGGAGCTCCTACAATGAGCAGTTCTTC.

This clonotype has a count of ten or more. The chain employs TRBV3-1 and TRBJ1-2; D remains ambiguous. Germline V lookup: CDR1 LGHDT, CDR2 YNNKEL (reference sequence). There are 12 residues in the CDR3. The V end lost 1 base, the J end lost 7 bases, and 7 bases lay between the germline ends. CDR3: CASSQGGFGYTF. CDR3 nucleotides: TGTGCCAGCAGCCAAGGTGGATTTGGCTACACCTTC.

This clonotype occurred a few times. J is TRBJ1-6 and V is TRBV30, with 12 bases lining up with TRBD1. This CDR3 comprises 14 residues. CDR1 and CDR2 (germline): GTSNPN, SVGIG (reference sequence). J gave up 13 bases and V 2 bases, and 6 bases lay outside the gene matches. The CDR3 sequence: CAWSFRDRGPPLHF. DNA of the CDR3: TGTGCCTGGAGTTTCCGGGACAGGGGGCCTCCCCTCCACTTT.